These 5 T cell receptor beta chains were sequenced from one sample in a study of OX40 agonist ivuxolimab in advanced cancers. The method was immunoSEQ multiplex PCR; TCRdb's version includes in-frame clones alone and lacks a portion of them. The repertoire consists of fewer than 45,000 clones, with about 79% occurring once and the leading ten covering about 18%. Sample: CD4+ or CD8+ T cells sorted from blood, taken in a trial of the OX40 agonist ivuxolimab. Receptor source: an adult with an advanced solid tumor such as melanoma, head and neck, liver or kidney cancer.

The chain recombines TRBV18 with TRBJ1-5, with no clear D. The V end was cut by 3 bases, the J end by 0 bases, with 12 bases between. Germline CDR1 is KGHSH and CDR2 is LQKENI. The CDR3 contains 16 residues. Written as DNA, the CDR3 is TGTGCCAGCTCACCTAACAGTATAATTAGCAATCAGCCCCAGCATTTT. Translation gives CASSPNSIISNQPQHF.

This clone was seen just once. V and J are TRBV27 and TRBJ1-5; D uncertain. This CDR3 region has 14 residues. Germline loops: CDR1 MNHEY, CDR2 SMNVEV (reference sequence). V was shortened by 8 bases and J by 2 bases, with 13 bases between the two germline ends. The CDR3 loop reads CASGKVVGNQPQHF. CDR3 nucleotides: TGTGCCAGCGGAAAGGTTGTCGGCAATCAGCCCCAGCATTTT.

The V gene is TRBV11-1, the J gene TRBJ1-1, with unresolved D. Germline V gene data show CDR1 as SGHAT and CDR2 as FQDESV (reference sequence). Trimming took 2 bases from V and 4 from J, leaving 5 bases between them. This CDR3 spans 12 amino acids. The CDR3: CASSLLGTEAFF. CDR3 in DNA: TGTGCCAGCAGCTTACTGGGCACTGAAGCTTTCTTT. Complete variable domain (other parts from reference TRBV11-1 and TRBJ1-1): EAEVAQSPRYKITEKSQAVAFWCDPISGHATLYWYRQILGQGPELLVQFQDESVVDDSQLPKDRFSAERLKGVDSTLKIQPAELGDSAMYLCASSLLGTEAFFGQGTRLTVV.

The rearrangement joins TRBV6-5 to TRBJ1-2; D remains ambiguous. The CDR3 contains 13 residues. Germline CDR1 is MNHEY and CDR2 is SVGAGI. Deletions cut 3 bases from V and 0 bases from J, with 5 bases between. The CDR3 sequence: CASSYNANYGYTF. The DNA for the CDR3 is TGTGCCAGCAGTTATAATGCTAACTATGGCTACACCTTC.

This chain links TRBV6-1 with TRBJ2-5, with TRBD2 matching 7 bases. The CDR3 covers 13 residues. Germline V gene lookup returns CDR1 MNHNS and CDR2 SASEGT. The V and J ends lost 1 base and 7 bases, in that order; junction bases with no gene match: 3. CDR3 coding DNA: TGTGCCAGCAGTGAAGATATAGCGGGGACCCAGTACTTC. Its protein product is CASSEDIAGTQYF.